These T cell receptor beta chains were read from a single sample in a study of shared clonotypes between healthy human individuals. The protocol was immunoSEQ multiplex PCR, while the TCRdb copy is restricted to in-frame clones and leaves out a portion. The sample holds some 2.1 million clones, 93% seen once. Sequences were obtained from naive CD8+ T cells from PBMCs. The receptor set was obtained from a man aged 18 to 35 in good health. Some clones in this sample may be carry-over from other donors' samples. CDR3s include the opening cysteine and the closing phenylalanine or tryptophan. The order of the fields is CDR3 length, J gene, clone size, V gene, D gene, CDR3 DNA, CDR3 protein. A D gene is named only where the DNA matches it firmly. A clone size is listed for some rows: how often the clone was seen (once, few, many), or a class if it is expanded.

length: 14
J: TRBJ2-5
size: .
V: TRBV5-1
D: .
DNA: TGCGCCAGCAGCCCTTGGGACTTTCAAGAGACCCAGTACTTC
CDR3: CASSPWDFQETQYF

length: 14
J: TRBJ1-1
size: .
V: TRBV9
D: .
DNA: TGTGCCAGTAGCGGTAATCCAGGGGACACTGAAGCTTTCTTT
CDR3: CASSGNPGDTEAFF

length: 16
J: TRBJ1-2
size: .
V: TRBV27
D: .
DNA: TGTGCCAGCAGGCAAACCTCCGGCAGGGCTTACTATGGCTACACCTTC
CDR3: CASRQTSGRAYYGYTF

length: 16
J: TRBJ2-1
size: .
V: TRBV9
D: TRBD1
DNA: TGTGCCAGCACCCTACAGGGGGCTGCGTCCTACAATGAGCAGTTCTTC
CDR3: CASTLQGAASYNEQFF

length: 14
J: TRBJ1-1
size: .
V: TRBV4-1
D: .
DNA: TGCGCCAGCAGAGTCCTGGATACAAACACTGAAGCTTTCTTT
CDR3: CASRVLDTNTEAFF

length: 13
J: TRBJ1-2
size: .
V: TRBV27
D: .
DNA: TGTGCCAGCAGTTGGGGAACTAACTATGGCTACACCTTC
CDR3: CASSWGTNYGYTF

length: 14
J: TRBJ1-4
size: .
V: TRBV7-9
D: .
DNA: TGTGCCAGCAGCTTGGGGGGAGCTAATGAAAAACTGTTTTTT
CDR3: CASSLGGANEKLFF

length: 14
J: TRBJ1-1
size: .
V: TRBV9
D: TRBD1
DNA: TGTGCCAGCAGCGAGACAGGGGGGTACACTGAAGCTTTCTTT
CDR3: CASSETGGYTEAFF

length: 14
J: TRBJ1-3
size: .
V: TRBV7-9
D: .
DNA: TGTGCCAGCAGCTTCTCGGGGTCCGGAAACACCATATATTTT
CDR3: CASSFSGSGNTIYF

length: 15
J: TRBJ2-7
size: .
V: TRBV7-9
D: TRBD1
DNA: TGTGCCAGCAGCTTAACCAGGGGGCCTTCCTACGAGCAGTACTTC
CDR3: CASSLTRGPSYEQYF

length: 17
J: TRBJ2-7
size: .
V: TRBV4-2
D: TRBD2
DNA: TGTGCCAGCAGCCAGTCATTACCAATTAGCGGGAGCTACGAGCAGTACTTC
CDR3: CASSQSLPISGSYEQYF

length: 16
J: TRBJ1-1
size: .
V: TRBV7-9
D: TRBD1
DNA: TGTGCCAGCAGCTTCGGACAGGAGGAGGTAGGCACTGAAGCTTTCTTT
CDR3: CASSFGQEEVGTEAFF

length: 14
J: TRBJ1-5
size: .
V: TRBV5-1
D: .
DNA: TGCGCCAGCAGACCGGACAATAGCAATCAGCCCCAGCATTTT
CDR3: CASRPDNSNQPQHF

length: 13
J: TRBJ2-1
size: .
V: TRBV9
D: .
DNA: TGTGCCAGCAGCGCCCCGCCGGATAGGGAGCAGTTCTTC
CDR3: CASSAPPDREQFF

length: 13
J: TRBJ2-1
size: .
V: TRBV5-6
D: .
DNA: TGTGCCAGCAGCTGGGGACCCCACAATGAGCAGTTCTTC
CDR3: CASSWGPHNEQFF

length: 15
J: TRBJ2-5
size: .
V: TRBV13
D: TRBD2
DNA: TGTGCCAGCAGCTCCCCGGGAGGAGCGGGTGGGACCCAGTACTTC
CDR3: CASSSPGGAGGTQYF

length: 13
J: TRBJ1-5
size: .
V: TRBV30
D: .
DNA: TGTGCCTGGAGTGAGACAAGGAGCCAGCCCCAGCATTTT
CDR3: CAWSETRSQPQHF

length: 14
J: TRBJ1-1
size: .
V: TRBV5-8
D: .
DNA: TGTGCCAGCAGCTTGTATAGGGGAAAGCCTGAAGCTTTCTTT
CDR3: CASSLYRGKPEAFF

length: 14
J: TRBJ1-2
size: .
V: TRBV6-6
D: TRBD1
DNA: TGTGCCAGCAGCCCGGACAGGGGAAGCTATGGCTACACCTTC
CDR3: CASSPDRGSYGYTF

length: 19
J: TRBJ2-3
size: once
V: TRBV11-2
D: TRBD2
DNA: TGTGCCAGCAGCTTAGCCACGGGCCTAGCGGGGGACTACACAGATACGCAGTATTTT
CDR3: CASSLATGLAGDYTDTQYF

length: 16
J: TRBJ1-2
size: .
V: TRBV28
D: .
DNA: TGTGCCAGCAGTTCCCCTCTTATCCGGGACACCTATGGCTACACCTTC
CDR3: CASSSPLIRDTYGYTF

length: 15
J: TRBJ2-7
size: .
V: TRBV6-5
D: .
DNA: TGTGCCAGCAGTTACCAGACAGGTGCCGGCTACGAGCAGTACTTC
CDR3: CASSYQTGAGYEQYF

length: 14
J: TRBJ2-1
size: .
V: TRBV7-9
D: .
DNA: TGTGCCAGCAGCTTGGTGAGCTCCTACAATGAGCAGTTCTTC
CDR3: CASSLVSSYNEQFF

length: 15
J: TRBJ1-1
size: .
V: TRBV4-3
D: .
DNA: TGCGCCAGCAGCCCTGGAGTCAGGGATTACACTGAAGCTTTCTTT
CDR3: CASSPGVRDYTEAFF

length: 12
J: TRBJ1-4
size: few
V: TRBV10-3
D: .
DNA: TGTGCCATCAGTGAGGGGGAGCGGAAACTGTTTTTT
CDR3: CAISEGERKLFF

length: 16
J: TRBJ1-2
size: .
V: TRBV7-2
D: .
DNA: TGTGCCAGCAGCTTAGCTCAGACAGGAGTAGGTAAAGGATACACCTTC
CDR3: CASSLAQTGVGKGYTF

length: 20
J: TRBJ2-7
size: .
V: TRBV19
D: .
DNA: TGTGCCAGTAGTATAGTGGGGGGCCGGGACAGAAGAGTAGAGTTACGCGAGCAGTACTTC
CDR3: CASSIVGGRDRRVELREQYF

length: 14
J: TRBJ1-5
size: .
V: TRBV27
D: .
DNA: TGTGCCAGCAGTTTCCGGGGGGGGAATCAGCCCCAGCATTTT
CDR3: CASSFRGGNQPQHF

length: 14
J: TRBJ2-7
size: .
V: TRBV28
D: TRBD2
DNA: TGTGCCACCCTCCAGACTAGCGGACCCTACGAGCAGTACTTC
CDR3: CATLQTSGPYEQYF

length: 14
J: TRBJ1-2
size: .
V: TRBV27
D: .
DNA: TGTGCCAGCAGTTTACGAGGGCCGCACTATGGCTACACCTTC
CDR3: CASSLRGPHYGYTF

length: 15
J: TRBJ1-1
size: .
V: TRBV11-2
D: .
DNA: TGTGCCAGCAGCTTAGGTATTGGTTCCAACACTGAAGCTTTCTTT
CDR3: CASSLGIGSNTEAFF

length: 16
J: TRBJ1-6
size: .
V: TRBV4-1
D: TRBD1
DNA: TGCGCCAGCAGCCAAGATCTGCACAGGGGAGATTCACCCCTCCACTTT
CDR3: CASSQDLHRGDSPLHF

length: 15
J: TRBJ2-3
size: .
V: TRBV9
D: .
DNA: TGTGCCAGCAGCCCCGGGGGTCCGTGGTCAGATACGCAGTATTTT
CDR3: CASSPGGPWSDTQYF

length: 14
J: TRBJ2-7
size: .
V: TRBV28
D: TRBD2
DNA: TGTGCCAGCAGCTGGACTAGCGAATCCTACGAGCAGTACTTC
CDR3: CASSWTSESYEQYF

length: 12
J: TRBJ2-5
size: .
V: TRBV19
D: .
DNA: TGTGCCAGTAGTATGGAGGAAGAGACCCAGTACTTC
CDR3: CASSMEEETQYF

length: 18
J: TRBJ2-7
size: .
V: TRBV25-1
D: .
DNA: TGTGCCAGCAGTGATAAACAGAGGGGGGATCTAGCGCCGTACGAGCAGTACTTC
CDR3: CASSDKQRGDLAPYEQYF